Given below is one T cell receptor (beta chain) in context. The sample originates from a study of OX40 agonist ivuxolimab in advanced cancers. The protocol was immunoSEQ multiplex PCR, while the TCRdb copy is restricted to in-frame clones and leaves out a portion. The repertoire has about 33,000 clones, about 81% of them found once; the top ten carry 20% to 25%. The junction had 6 bases not matched to a gene; V was cut back by 0 bases and J by 2 bases. This CDR3 comprises 17 residues. Germline CDR1 is LGHNA and CDR2 is YSLEER. Sequenced here: CD4+ or CD8+ T cells sorted from blood, sampled in a trial of the OX40 agonist ivuxolimab. This sequence was found in an adult with an advanced solid tumor such as melanoma, head and neck, liver or kidney cancer. The V call is TRBV4-3, the J call TRBJ1-3; 8 bases are shared with TRBD1. CDR3: CASSQDWQGAAGNTIYF. DNA of the CDR3: TGCGCCAGCAGCCAAGATTGGCAGGGGGCGGCTGGAAACACCATATATTTT.